Only one count was recorded for the clone carrying this T cell receptor (beta chain). Its antigen is still unknown. The sample is drawn from a study of cytomegalovirus exposure and HLA in healthy donors. Data came from immunoSEQ multiplex PCR; TCRdb stores just in-frame clones and leaves some out. The sample holds about 43,000 clones, 90% to 95% seen once. Points from the study as a whole: In the 95 to 150 validation repertoires, more than 85% of cluster scores exceeded 0, per a later analysis.

Sequences were obtained from PBMCs. The TCR originated in a man younger than 35 in good health and CMV-seronegative.

CDR3 sequence: CASGGDRGYQETQYF. In DNA, the CDR3 is TGTGCCTCAGGGGGGGACAGGGGGTACCAAGAGACCCAGTACTTC. The V call is TRBV10-3, the J call TRBJ2-5; 11 positions match TRBD1. The CDR3 is 15 amino acids. CDR1 is ENHRY, CDR2 SYGVKD, per germline. V was pared by 11 bases and J by 0 bases, with 8 bases of the junction left unmatched.